One and the same sample provided the 17 T cell receptor beta chains below, sequenced in a study of monozygotic twins with inflammatory bowel disease. Following a re-call of the 5' RACE reads, TCRdb has one entry per CDR3 protein and lacks DNA. Recorded for this sample: a few hundred thousand distinct CDR3 sequences. The sample taken for sequencing was blood. These TCRs come from a human donor with ulcerative colitis or Crohn's disease, or a healthy co-twin of an affected twin (not recorded which).

The gene calls are TRBV20-1 and TRBJ1-2; TCRdb's D call of TRBD1 is untestable without DNA. CDR3 length equals 14 residues. CDR1 DFQATT and CDR2 SNEGSKA come from the germline V gene (reference sequence). The CDR3 loop reads CSANDRGFNYGYTF.

The gene calls are TRBV7-2 and TRBJ1-4; the TCRdb call, TRBD1, lacks DNA for checking. Germline CDR1 SGHTA, CDR2 FQGNSA. The CDR3 spans 14 residues. This chain's CDR3 is CASSFRRRGEKLFF.

Here the CDR3 reads CAWGDGPLQQYF. The chain carries TRBV30 and TRBJ2-7. Germline-derived CDR1 and CDR2 are GTSNPN and SVGIG (reference sequence). The CDR3 runs to 12 residues.

The chain is built from TRBV5-1 and TRBJ2-5; TCRdb proposes TRBD2, but this gene call is untestable without DNA. The germline V gene has CDR1 SGHRS and CDR2 YFSETQ. The CDR3 is 13 amino acids. The CDR3 sequence is CASSFEGGETQYF.

The chain couples TRBV6-1 to TRBJ1-4. Per the germline V gene, CDR1 is MNHNS and CDR2 is SASEGT. This CDR3 is 17 amino acids long. This CDR3 reads CASSPMTVLVTNEKLFF.

CDR3 sequence: CASSIERGEQYF. The chain joins TRBV5-1 to TRBJ2-7; TCRdb's assignment of TRBD2 cannot be checked, as there is no DNA. This CDR3 contains 12 residues. Germline V lookup: CDR1 SGHRS, CDR2 YFSETQ.

The chain uses TRBV14 and TRBJ2-3. The CDR3 sequence is 15 residues long. In germline, CDR1 is SGHDN, CDR2 FVKESK. CDR3 sequence reads: CASSQDLAFTDTQYF.

This chain links TRBV14 with TRBJ2-7; TCRdb's assignment of TRBD1 cannot be checked, as there is no DNA. The CDR3 has 14 amino acids. The germline V gene has CDR1 SGHDN and CDR2 FVKESK. The CDR3 sequence is CASSPLGGKNEQYF. The full variable domain, with the rest looked up from reference TRBV14 and TRBJ2-7, is EAGVTQFPSHSVIEKGQTVTLRCDPISGHDNLYWYRRVMGKEIKFLLHFVKESKQDESGMPNNRFLAERTGGTYSTLKVQPAELEDSGVYFCASSPLGGKNEQYFGPGTRLTVT.

The chain employs TRBV30 and TRBJ1-3. The CDR3 has 13 amino acids. CDR1 GTSNPN and CDR2 SVGIG come from the germline V gene (reference sequence). The CDR3 loop reads CAAIKVSGNTIYF.

The rearrangement joins TRBV20-1 to TRBJ2-2; TCRdb names TRBD1, which stays unverified in the absence of DNA. This CDR3 is built from 14 residues. CDR1 and CDR2 (germline): DFQATT, SNEGSKA (reference sequence). The CDR3 sequence is CSARAPTNTGELFF.

This rearrangement joins TRBV6-4 to TRBJ1-4. Germline loops: CDR1 MRHNA, CDR2 SNTAGT. The CDR3 consists of 14 residues. The CDR3 loop is CASRATPTNEKLFF.

The chain couples TRBV6-2 or TRBV6-3 to TRBJ2-3; TCRdb gives TRBD2 as the D gene, but with no DNA this cannot be confirmed. In germline, CDR1 is MNHEY, CDR2 SVGEGT. The CDR3 extends over 21 amino acids. CDR3 protein: CASSALKRGPRTSGRADTQYF.

The CDR3 sequence: CASSDSGSASGANVLTF. The chain recombines TRBV6-4 with TRBJ2-6. CDR1 and CDR2 from the germline V gene are MRHNA and SNTAGT. The CDR3 runs to 17 residues.

The chain links TRBV29-1 to TRBJ2-3. The CDR3 extends over 15 amino acids. Per germline, CDR1 SQVTM and CDR2 ANQGSEA. The CDR3 protein is CSVAGGVSSTDTQYF.

V gene TRBV4-1 combines with J gene TRBJ2-7; the D call of TRBD2 rests on TCRdb alone, since no DNA is present to check it. CDR3 length: 13 amino acids. Germline V gene data show CDR1 as MGHRA and CDR2 as YSYEKL. The CDR3 sequence: CASSQRKAGEQYF.

The chain couples TRBV4-3 to TRBJ2-7; the D call of TRBD1 rests on TCRdb alone, since no DNA is present to check it. Germline V CDR1 and CDR2: LGHNA, YSLEER. CDR3 length equals 15 residues. The CDR3 region is CASSQEKDITYEQYF.

The chain is built from TRBV11-2 and TRBJ2-5; no DNA is available, so the TRBD1 call from TCRdb remains unchecked. In germline, CDR1 is SGHAT, CDR2 FQNNGV. This CDR3 comprises 16 residues. The CDR3 loop is CASRPPGQGARETQYF. Drawing the rest from reference TRBV11-2 and TRBJ2-5, the complete variable domain is EAGVAQSPRYKIIEKRQSVAFWCNPISGHATLYWYQQILGQGPKLLIQFQNNGVVDDSQLPKDRFSAERLKGVDSTLKIQPAKLEDSAVYLCASRPPGQGARETQYFGPGTRLLVL.